In this sample, the clone carrying this T cell receptor beta chain turned up many times. The antigen is unknown. These data belong to a study of T cells in Graves' hyperthyroidism and ophthalmopathy. Study-level points and caveats: In the blood, most expanded thyroid clonotypes above 0.001 appeared as well.

The CDR3 is 16 amino acids. V lost 2 bases and J 2 bases, leaving 16 bases between the germline ends. Germline V gene data show CDR1 as SGHRS and CDR2 as YFSETQ. Using RNA transcripts as the source, TCR beta CDR3 regions were amplified. An initial round of RT-PCR targeting the TCR CDR3 relied on the HTBI primer set. TCRdb used MiXCR to reprocess the multiplex PCR reads, holding one entry per CDR3 protein. The sample includes over 350,000 distinct CDR3 sequences, roughly 15% of them seen just once. Material for sequencing was blood. The chain carries TRBV5-1 and TRBJ2-5; D unresolved. The sequence was collected from a young man with Graves' ophthalmopathy. This chain's CDR3 is CASSFTAKLVQETQYF. CDR3 DNA sequence: TGCGCCAGCAGCTTCACGGCGAAGTTGGTTCAAGAGACCCAGTACTTC.